This T cell receptor (beta chain) was sequenced during a study of cytomegalovirus exposure and HLA in healthy donors. In the study overall: The roughly 120 validation repertoires, a later analysis reported, used the same platform as the 666 first-cohort repertoires.

Method: immunoSEQ multiplex PCR; TCRdb's copy keeps in-frame clones and lacks some. The sample lists 250,000 to 300,000 clones; approximately 86% were seen once. The sample was PBMCs. This sequence originates from a woman between 18 and 29 years old in good health and CMV-seronegative.

Here the CDR3 DNA reads TGTGCCAGCAGCTTATTTTCGGGGTCCGGGTCACCCCTCCACTTT. Translated, it gives CASSLFSGSGSPLHF. This chain joins TRBV7-3 and TRBJ1-6, with D hard to call. The CDR3 is 15 residues long. With 2 bases removed from V and 10 bases from J, the gap between germline ends came to 15 bases. Germline CDR1 and CDR2: SGHTA and FQGTGA.